This T cell receptor beta chain originates from a study of blood T cell repertoires in COVID-19 (dated by TCRdb to the early 2020s). About the study as a whole: Collaborator samples came from the United States, Italy and Spain and covered acute and convalescent phases of COVID-19. The prospective study material was composed of cDNA or gDNA derived from T cells, B-cell-depleted T cells, or PBMCs. Deeply sampled blood TCRbeta repertoires from subjects exposed to, actively infected with, or recovered from COVID-19 were included in the dataset. The repertoires were released in a freely available public database intended as a resource for research on the immune response to SARS-CoV-2. Samples came from the ongoing ImmuneRACE study (first 160 participants) plus 1,254 subjects from 6 global collaborators. The sample metadata nearly always contained a de-identified subject ID, COVID-19 status, age in years and sex. Where available, HLA class I and class II types were obtained from metadata supplied by the sample provider rather than from assay-based typing.

The immunoSEQ Assay, a bias-controlled multiplex PCR, was used to amplify TCRbeta CDR3 regions from genomic DNA. As for how the authors treated the data: The number of nucleated cells in each sample was estimated from the amplification of reference gene primers within the assay. To quantify the absolute abundance of each unique TCRbeta CDR3 rearrangement, sequence reads were collapsed and filtered. For each sample, productive Simpson clonality was calculated as the square root of Simpson's diversity index across productive rearrangements. Entries here come from immuneACCESS through TCRdb and include only in-frame sequences with V and J called. Some clones fail to appear in such tables; in the studies checked, an unresolved V gene covers under half of the shortfall, and the cause of the remainder is unknown. From that table come the V and J calls and clone size; the DNA was used to work out D and trimming. The sample has tens of thousands of clones on record, about 92% of them singletons. About a tenth of the sample comes from the top ten.

With respect to this clone: Its antigen remains undetermined. No qualities accompany the bases; no much larger clone lies one base away.

The study at large found these results: The amount of clinical and demographic metadata varied by source and participant and was provided uncurated.

Whole blood was collected in K2EDTA tubes by collaborating institutions according to the institutions' own protocols. For TCRbeta analysis, collaborator samples were shipped as frozen whole blood, as isolated PBMCs, or as DNA extracted from either sample type. The CDR3 spans 13 residues, from the cysteine through the phenylalanine. Only CDR3 DNA remains: 39 bases, in frame from the first base. From a lookup of the germline V gene, CDR1 and CDR2 are SGHTA and FQGNSA. V and J are truncated by 6 bases and 4 bases respectively, leaving an intervening sequence of 10 bases. Sequenced sample: peripheral blood. The rearrangement combines TRBV7-2 with TRBJ2-1; matching of 6 bases hints at TRBD1 as the D gene. This receptor was identified in a human donor in a cohort sampled during active COVID-19. The sequenced DNA is TGTGCCAGCAGTTCACAGGGATACAATGAGCAGTTCTTC. It specifies CASSSQGYNEQFF.